The next 6 T cell receptor beta chains were all read from a single sample in a study of blood T cell repertoires in COVID-19. Clones were sequenced by immunoSEQ multiplex PCR, and TCRdb holds only the in-frame ones, with some missing. The sample carries roughly 200,000 clones, around 84% recorded once. The sequenced sample was peripheral blood. All receptors come from a human donor in a cohort sampled during active COVID-19.

This chain links TRBV7-2 with TRBJ2-5; the match to TRBD2 covers 8 bases. There are 16 residues in the CDR3. Trimming removed 1 base from V and 2 bases from J; junction bases left unmatched: 6. Germline CDR1 reads SGHTA; CDR2 reads FQGNSA. CDR3 DNA: TGTGCCAGCAGCTTAGGAACAGCGGGGGCACAAGAGACCCAGTACTTC. Translation gives CASSLGTAGAQETQYF. The whole variable domain, filled in from reference TRBV7-2 and TRBJ2-5, reads GAGVSQSPSNKVTEKGKDVELRCDPISGHTALYWYRQSLGQGLEFLIYFQGNSAPDKSGLPSDRFSAERTGGSVSTLTIQRTQQEDSAVYLCASSLGTAGAQETQYFGPGTRLLVL.

V usage is TRBV11-2 and J usage is TRBJ2-1; tentatively, D is TRBD1 (6 bases). The CDR3 runs 15 residues. Trimming left V 0 bases short and J 6 bases short, with 12 bases between. Germline CDR1 and CDR2: SGHAT and FQNNGV. The CDR3 nucleotides read TGTGCCAGCAGCTTAGACAGGGGACCCATCAATGAGCAGTTCTTC. Translation gives CASSLDRGPINEQFF.

The chain has TRBV18 and TRBJ1-2; TRBD1 matches 10 bases. Germline V gene sequence: CDR1 KGHSH, CDR2 LQKENI. The J segment lost 5 bases and the V segment lost 6 bases, leaving 9 bases of the junction unmatched. The CDR3 is 15 residues long. The CDR3 protein is CASSQDGQGVYGYTF. As DNA, the CDR3 is TGTGCCAGCTCGCAGGATGGACAGGGGGTTTATGGCTACACCTTC.

The chain combines TRBV7-3 with TRBJ1-1; 7 bases line up with TRBD1. This CDR3 contains 15 residues. V shed 6 bases and J 1 base; nucleotides not matched to a gene: 8. Germline V CDR1 and CDR2: SGHTA, FQGTGA. As DNA, the CDR3 is TGTGCCAGCAGTCCGAAAGGGACAGCGAACACTGAAGCTTTCTTT. Protein sequence: CASSPKGTANTEAFF.

Points on this clone: Other DNA sequences within the sample encode an identical CDR3. This chain uses TRBV24-1 with TRBJ2-1; TRBD2 agrees at 7 bases. Germline-derived CDR1 and CDR2 are KGHDR and SFDVKD. Trimming at V came to 1 base and at J to 4 bases, leaving 6 bases not matched to a gene. The CDR3 is made up of 16 amino acids. The DNA for the CDR3 is TGTGCCACCAGTGATTTTTCGGGAGGTTCATACAATGAGCAGTTCTTC. Residues: CATSDFSGGSYNEQFF.

The chain couples TRBV20-1 to TRBJ1-3, with unresolved D. The length of the CDR3 is 14 residues. V was pared by 3 bases and J by 0 bases, with 9 bases between. Looked up from germline, CDR1 is DFQATT and CDR2 is SNEGSKA (reference sequence). The CDR3 reads CSASRDNSGNTIYF. In nucleotides, the CDR3 is TGCAGTGCTAGTCGAGACAACTCTGGAAACACCATATATTTT.